This T cell receptor (beta chain) was obtained from a study of shared clonotypes between healthy human individuals. J lost 5 bases, V lost 0 bases, and 8 bases had no gene match. The CDR3 is made up of 17 amino acids. From germline, CDR1 is MGHRA and CDR2 YSYEKL. The table lists this clone with a few counts. TCRdb's copy holds only in-frame clones and misses some; the assay was immunoSEQ multiplex PCR. The sample lists about 2.5 million clones, around 92% occurring once. The chain combines TRBV4-1 with TRBJ2-3, with 10 bases that match TRBD2. This receptor was identified in a young man in good health. Some clones in this sample may be carry-over from other donors' samples. Material for sequencing was naive CD4+ T cells from PBMCs. Noted subset: CD45RA+ positively selected. This CDR3 is CASSQEPSGRAGDTQYF. CDR3 DNA sequence: TGCGCCAGCAGCCAAGAGCCCAGCGGGAGGGCGGGAGATACGCAGTATTTT.